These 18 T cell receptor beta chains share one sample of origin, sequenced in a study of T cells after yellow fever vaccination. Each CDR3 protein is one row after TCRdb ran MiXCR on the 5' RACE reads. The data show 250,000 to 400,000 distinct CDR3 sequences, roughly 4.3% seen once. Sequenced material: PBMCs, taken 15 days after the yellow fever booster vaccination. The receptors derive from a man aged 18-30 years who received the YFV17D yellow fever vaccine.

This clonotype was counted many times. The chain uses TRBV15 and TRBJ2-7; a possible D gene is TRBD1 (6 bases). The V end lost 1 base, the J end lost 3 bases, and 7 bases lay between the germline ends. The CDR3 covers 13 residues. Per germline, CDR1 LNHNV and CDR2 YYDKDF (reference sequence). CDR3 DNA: TGTGCCACCAGCAGAGGACAGGTCTACGAGCAGTACTTC. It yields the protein CATSRGQVYEQYF.

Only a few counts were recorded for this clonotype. CDR3 DNA sequence: TGTGCCAGTAGCCTCATCCCGGGGTTCAATCAGCCCCAGCATTTT. Amino acids: CASSLIPGFNQPQHF. The chain carries TRBV19 and TRBJ1-5; D unclear. Germline CDR1 and CDR2: LNHDA and SQIVND (reference sequence). This CDR3 region has 15 residues. V lost 6 bases and J lost 3, with 15 bases in between.

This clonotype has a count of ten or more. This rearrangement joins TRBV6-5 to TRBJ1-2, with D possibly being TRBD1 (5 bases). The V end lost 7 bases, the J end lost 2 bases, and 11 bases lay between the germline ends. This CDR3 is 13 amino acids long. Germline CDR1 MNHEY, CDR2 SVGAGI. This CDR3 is CASTLNRNYGYTF. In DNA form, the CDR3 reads TGTGCCAGCACCCTCAACAGGAACTATGGCTACACCTTC.

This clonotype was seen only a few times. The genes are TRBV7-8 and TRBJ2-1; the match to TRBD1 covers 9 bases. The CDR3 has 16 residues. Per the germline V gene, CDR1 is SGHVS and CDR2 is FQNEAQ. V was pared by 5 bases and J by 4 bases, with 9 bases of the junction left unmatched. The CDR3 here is CASSHRSGQGYNEQFF. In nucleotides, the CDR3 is TGTGCCAGCAGCCACCGATCCGGACAGGGGTACAATGAGCAGTTCTTC.

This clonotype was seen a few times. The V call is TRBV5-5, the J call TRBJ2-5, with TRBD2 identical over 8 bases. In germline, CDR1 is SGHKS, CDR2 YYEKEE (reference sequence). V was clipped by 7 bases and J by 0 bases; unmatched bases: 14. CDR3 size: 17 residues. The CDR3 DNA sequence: TGTGCCAGCGGGGGACGATGGAGCGGGGGTAACCAAGAGACCCAGTACTTC. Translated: CASGGRWSGGNQETQYF. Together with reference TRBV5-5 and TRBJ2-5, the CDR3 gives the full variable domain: DAGVTQSPTHLIKTRGQQVTLRCSPISGHKSVSWYQQVLGQGPQFIFQYYEKEERGRGNFPDRFSARQFPNYSSELNVNALLLGDSALYLCASGGRWSGGNQETQYFGPGTRLLVL.

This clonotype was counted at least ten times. CDR3: CSATLDIAEAFF. The DNA for the CDR3 is TGCAGCGCCACTTTGGATATCGCTGAAGCTTTCTTT. The V gene is TRBV29-1, the J gene TRBJ1-1; D gene uncertain. V lost 7 bases to trimming and J lost 6 bases, with 15 bases between them. CDR3 length equals 12 residues. Germline CDR1 reads SQVTM; CDR2 reads ANQGSEA. The whole variable domain, remainder taken from reference TRBV29-1 and TRBJ1-1, is SAVISQKPSRDICQRGTSLTIQCQVDSQVTMMFWYRQQPGQSLTLIATANQGSEATYESGFVIDKFPISRPNLTFSTLTVSNMSPEDSSIYLCSATLDIAEAFFGQGTRLTVV.

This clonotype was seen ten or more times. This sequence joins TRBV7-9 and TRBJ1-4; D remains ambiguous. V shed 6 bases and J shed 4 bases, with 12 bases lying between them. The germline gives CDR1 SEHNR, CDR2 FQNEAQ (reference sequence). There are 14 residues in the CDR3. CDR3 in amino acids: CASRGLYSNEKLFF. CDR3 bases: TGTGCCAGCAGGGGCCTCTATAGTAATGAAAAACTGTTTTTT.

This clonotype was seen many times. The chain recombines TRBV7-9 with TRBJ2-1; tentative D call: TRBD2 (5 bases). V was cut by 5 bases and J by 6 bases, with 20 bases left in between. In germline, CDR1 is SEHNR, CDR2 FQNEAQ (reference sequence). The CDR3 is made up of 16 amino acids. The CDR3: CASSPIGVLRPNEQFF. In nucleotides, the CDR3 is TGTGCCAGCAGCCCCATCGGGGTCCTCCGGCCCAATGAGCAGTTCTTC.

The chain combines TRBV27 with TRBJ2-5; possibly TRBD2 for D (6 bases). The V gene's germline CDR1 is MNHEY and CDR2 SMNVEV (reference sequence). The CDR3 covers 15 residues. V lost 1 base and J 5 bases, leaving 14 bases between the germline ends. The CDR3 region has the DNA TGTGCCAGCAGTTTATTTTTTAGCGGTCCGGAGACCCAGTACTTC. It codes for CASSLFFSGPETQYF.

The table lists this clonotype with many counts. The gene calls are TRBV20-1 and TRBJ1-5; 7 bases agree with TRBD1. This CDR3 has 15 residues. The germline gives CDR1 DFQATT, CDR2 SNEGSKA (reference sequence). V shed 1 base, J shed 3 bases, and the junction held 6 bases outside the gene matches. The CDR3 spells CSARVQDRNNQPQHF. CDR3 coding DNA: TGCAGTGCTAGAGTTCAGGACAGGAACAATCAGCCCCAGCATTTT.

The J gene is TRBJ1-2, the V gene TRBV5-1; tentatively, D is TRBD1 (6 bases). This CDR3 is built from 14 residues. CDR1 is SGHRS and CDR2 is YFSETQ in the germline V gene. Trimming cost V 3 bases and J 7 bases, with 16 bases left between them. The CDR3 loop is CASSYQGGEGGYTF. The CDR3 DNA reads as TGCGCCAGCAGCTACCAAGGGGGTGAGGGTGGCTACACCTTC. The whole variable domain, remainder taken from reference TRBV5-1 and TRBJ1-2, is KAGVTQTPRYLIKTRGQQVTLSCSPISGHRSVSWYQQTPGQGLQFLFEYFSETQRNKGNFPGRFSGRQFSNSRSEMNVSTLELGDSALYLCASSYQGGEGGYTFGSGTRLTVV.

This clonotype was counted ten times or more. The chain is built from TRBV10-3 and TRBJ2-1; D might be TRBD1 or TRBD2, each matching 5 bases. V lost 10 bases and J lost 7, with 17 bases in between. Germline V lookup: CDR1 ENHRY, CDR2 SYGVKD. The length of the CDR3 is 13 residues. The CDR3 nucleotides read TGTGCCACGGGGAGTTCCGAGGGGAATGAGCAGTTCTTC. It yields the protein CATGSSEGNEQFF.

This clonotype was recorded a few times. The CDR3 DNA is TGTGCCAGCAGTCCCTGGGGGGGGGGATACAATGAGCAGTTCTTC. Its protein is CASSPWGGGYNEQFF. This chain uses TRBV6-2 or TRBV6-3 with TRBJ2-1; 7 bases are shared with TRBD2. CDR3 length equals 15 residues. The V and J ends lost 5 bases and 4 bases, in that order; junction bases with no gene match: 8. Germline loops: CDR1 MNHEY, CDR2 SVGEGT.

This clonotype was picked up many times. This chain's CDR3 is CASSLDIGDTQYF. CDR3 DNA: TGTGCCAGCAGCTTAGACATCGGAGATACGCAGTATTTT. The chain links TRBV7-2 to TRBJ2-3; no clear D. The CDR3 is made up of 13 amino acids. V was cut by 1 base and J by 5 bases, with 7 bases left in between. Per germline, CDR1 SGHTA and CDR2 FQGNSA.

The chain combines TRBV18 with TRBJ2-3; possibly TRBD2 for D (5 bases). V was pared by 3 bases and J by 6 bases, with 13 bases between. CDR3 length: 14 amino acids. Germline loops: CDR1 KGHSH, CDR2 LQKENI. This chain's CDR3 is CASSPGLASDTQYF. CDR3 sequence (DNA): TGTGCCAGCTCACCGGGTCTAGCATCCGATACGCAGTATTTT.

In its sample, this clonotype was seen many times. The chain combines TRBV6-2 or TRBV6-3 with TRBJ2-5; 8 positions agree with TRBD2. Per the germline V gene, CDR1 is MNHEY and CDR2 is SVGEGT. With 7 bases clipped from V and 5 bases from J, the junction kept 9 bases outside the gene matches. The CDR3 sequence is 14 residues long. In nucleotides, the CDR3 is TGTGCCAGCACCGGGGCGGGGGGCTTCGAGACCCAGTACTTC. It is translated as CASTGAGGFETQYF.

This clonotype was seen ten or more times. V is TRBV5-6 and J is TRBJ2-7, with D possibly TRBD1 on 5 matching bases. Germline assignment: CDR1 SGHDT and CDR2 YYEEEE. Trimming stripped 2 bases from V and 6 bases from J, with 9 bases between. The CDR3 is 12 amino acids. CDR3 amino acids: CASSFTGREQYV. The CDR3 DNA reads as TGTGCCAGCAGCTTCACAGGTCGCGAGCAGTACGTC.

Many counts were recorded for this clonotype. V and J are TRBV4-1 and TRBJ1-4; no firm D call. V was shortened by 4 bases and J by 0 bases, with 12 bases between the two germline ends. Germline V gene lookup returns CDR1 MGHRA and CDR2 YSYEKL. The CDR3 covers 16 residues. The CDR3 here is CASSPGRGATNEKLFF. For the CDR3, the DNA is TGCGCCAGCAGCCCGGGGAGAGGCGCAACTAATGAAAAACTGTTTTTT.